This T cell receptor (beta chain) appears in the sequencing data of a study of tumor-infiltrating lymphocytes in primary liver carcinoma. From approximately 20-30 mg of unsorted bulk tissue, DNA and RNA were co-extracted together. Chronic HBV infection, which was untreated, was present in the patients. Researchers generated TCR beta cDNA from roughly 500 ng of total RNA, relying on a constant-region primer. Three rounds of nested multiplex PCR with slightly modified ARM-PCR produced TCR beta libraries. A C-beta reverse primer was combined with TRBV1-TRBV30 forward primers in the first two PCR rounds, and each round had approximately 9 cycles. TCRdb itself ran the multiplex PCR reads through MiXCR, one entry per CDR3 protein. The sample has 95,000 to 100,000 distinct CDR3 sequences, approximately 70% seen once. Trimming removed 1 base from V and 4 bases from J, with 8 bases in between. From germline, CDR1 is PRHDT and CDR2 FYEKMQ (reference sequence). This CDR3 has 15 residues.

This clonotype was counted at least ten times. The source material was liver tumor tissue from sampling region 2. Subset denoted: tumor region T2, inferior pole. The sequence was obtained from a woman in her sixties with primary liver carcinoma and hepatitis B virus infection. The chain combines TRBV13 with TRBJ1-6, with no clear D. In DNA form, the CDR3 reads TGTGCCAGCAGCTTAGATCGAGGGTATAATTCACCCCTCCACTTT. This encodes CASSLDRGYNSPLHF.